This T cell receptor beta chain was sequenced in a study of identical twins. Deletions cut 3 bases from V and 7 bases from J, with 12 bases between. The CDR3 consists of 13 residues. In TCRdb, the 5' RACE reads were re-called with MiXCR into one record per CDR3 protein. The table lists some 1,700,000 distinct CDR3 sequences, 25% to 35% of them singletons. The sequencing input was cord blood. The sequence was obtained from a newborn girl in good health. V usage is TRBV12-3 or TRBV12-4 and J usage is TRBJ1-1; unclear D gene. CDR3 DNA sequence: TGTGCCAGCAGTTTTTATCGGGCCTTTGAAGCTTTCTTT. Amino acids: CASSFYRAFEAFF.